The clone carrying this T cell receptor (beta chain) was detected only once. One end of the junction fails to match germline, which may point to a read error. A J-beta primer mix and a sample-barcoded 5' primer were used in a second PCR of about 7 to 12 cycles. TCRdb re-analysed the 5' RACE reads in MiXCR, keeping a single row per CDR3 protein. Of around 790,000 distinct CDR3 sequences listed, approximately 44% were seen once; the top ten hold around 18%. Germline CDR1 is LNHDA and CDR2 is SQIVND (reference sequence). This CDR3 is 17 amino acids long. This specimen belongs to a study of blood T cells in healthy people across ages.

The receptor was isolated from a man aged 60 to 75 in good health. The rearrangement uses TRBV19 and TRBJ2-1; 7 bases are a match to TRBD1. Sequenced input: blood. The DNA for the CDR3 is TGTGTCAGTAGTATTCTCCCCGGGACAGCGTTGGACAATGAGCAGTTCTTC. It specifies CVSSILPGTALDNEQFF.